This TCR beta chain was observed in a study of T cell responses to AZD1222 COVID-19 vaccine. The wider study: Some second doses came at about 4 weeks and others at about 12 weeks; these were pooled. Study observations and caveats: Spike-wide coverage was observed for vaccine-associated CD4 TCRs, with dominant responses at 160-218 and 743-854. Vaccination with two AZD1222 doses was followed by a rise in Spike-specific TCR breadth and depth. All repertoire sampling was performed exclusively after the peak T cell response.

Remarks on this clone: Its antigen remains unknown.

Germline V gives CDR1 SGHTA, CDR2 FQGNSA. This CDR3 comprises 13 residues. V was trimmed by 8 bases and J by 3 bases, leaving 13 bases between them. TCRdb's table, derived via immunoSEQ multiplex PCR, lists solely in-frame clones and lacks some. Here the sample spans approximately 120,000 clones, 89% being singletons. This clonotype was obtained from an adult in good health. The chain couples TRBV7-2 to TRBJ2-5, with a tentative D call TRBD2 (6 bases). Sequenced material: peripheral blood, taken on day 0 of AZD1222 vaccination. The CDR3 DNA sequence: TGTGCCAGCGCCTCCCAGCGGGAAGAGACCCAGTACTTC. Translation: CASASQREETQYF. Looking up the rest from reference TRBV7-2 and TRBJ2-5 gives the full variable domain: GAGVSQSPSNKVTEKGKDVELRCDPISGHTALYWYRQSLGQGLEFLIYFQGNSAPDKSGLPSDRFSAERTGGSVSTLTIQRTQQEDSAVYLCASASQREETQYFGPGTRLLVL.